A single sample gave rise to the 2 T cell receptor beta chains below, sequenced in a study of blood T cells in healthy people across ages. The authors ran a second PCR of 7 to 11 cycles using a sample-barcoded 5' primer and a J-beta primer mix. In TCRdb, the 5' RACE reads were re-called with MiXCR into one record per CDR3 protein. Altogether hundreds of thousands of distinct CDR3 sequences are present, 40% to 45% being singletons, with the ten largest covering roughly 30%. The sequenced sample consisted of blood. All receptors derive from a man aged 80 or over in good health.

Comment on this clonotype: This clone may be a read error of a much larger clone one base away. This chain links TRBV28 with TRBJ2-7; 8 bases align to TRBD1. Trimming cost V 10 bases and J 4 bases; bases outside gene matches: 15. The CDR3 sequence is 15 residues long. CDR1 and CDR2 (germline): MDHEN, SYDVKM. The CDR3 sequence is CANRSKWDRRYEQYF. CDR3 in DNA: TGTGCCAACAGATCTAAGTGGGACAGGAGGTACGAGCAGTACTTC.

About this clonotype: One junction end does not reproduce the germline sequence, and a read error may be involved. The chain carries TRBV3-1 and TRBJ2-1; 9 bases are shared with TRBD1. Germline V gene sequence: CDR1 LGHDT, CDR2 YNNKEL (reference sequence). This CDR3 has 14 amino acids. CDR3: CTSSTGQGRNEQFF. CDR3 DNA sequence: TGTACCAGCAGCACGGGACAGGGTCGAAATGAGCAGTTCTTC.